The T cell receptor beta chain under discussion was sequenced for a study of OX40 agonist ivuxolimab in advanced cancers. Study-wide context: Allowance was made for prior anti-PD-1, anti-PD-L1 or anti-CTLA-4 therapy, and roughly 39% had some. Broader study findings: Average numbers of expanded clones were greater in CD8+ T cells than in CD4+.

A note on this clone: Its antigen remains unknown.

The table came from immunoSEQ multiplex PCR; TCRdb's copy has only in-frame clones and leaves some out. This table has approximately 27,000 clones, 79% appearing once. The CDR3 covers 13 residues. Per germline, CDR1 SQVTM and CDR2 ANQGSEA. V lost 4 bases and J lost 1, with 10 bases in between. Autoimmune disease history or systemic immunosuppression excluded patients. Sequencing used CD4+ or CD8+ T cells sorted from blood, obtained in a trial of the OX40 agonist ivuxolimab. This clonotype was sampled from an adult with an advanced solid tumor such as melanoma, head and neck, liver or kidney cancer. J is TRBJ1-1 and V is TRBV29-1; D possibly corresponds to TRBD1 (5 bases). DNA for the CDR3: TGCAGCGTTGTGGGGACTCGGAACACTGAAGCTTTCTTT. The encoded protein is CSVVGTRNTEAFF.